Listed below are T cell receptor beta chains from one sample, sequenced in a study of cytomegalovirus exposure and HLA in healthy donors. Measured with immunoSEQ multiplex PCR; TCRdb has only the in-frame clones, and not every one. This sample has more than 120,000 clones, with 70% to 80% found just once. The sample was PBMCs. The origin of the receptors is a woman aged 40 to 50 in good health and CMV-seropositive. The CDR3 runs from the conserved cysteine through the conserved F or W. The D gene is left open where the match is weak. A clone size is listed for some rows: how often the clone was seen (once, few, many), or a class if it is expanded.

J gene: TRBJ2-2
D gene: TRBD2
clone size: few
V gene: TRBV5-1
CDR3 DNA: TGCGCCAGCAGCTCCACTAGCGGGGCGAACACCGGGGAGCTGTTTTTT
CDR3 protein: CASSSTSGANTGELFF

J gene: TRBJ2-7
D gene: TRBD2
clone size: NA
V gene: TRBV18
CDR3 DNA: TGTGCCAGCTCACCAGTAGCGGGACCCAACTACGAGCAGTACTTC
CDR3 protein: CASSPVAGPNYEQYF

J gene: TRBJ2-3
D gene: NA
clone size: NA
V gene: TRBV10-3
CDR3 DNA: TGTGCCATCCGTCCGGGGGTTGGCACAGATACGCAGTATTTT
CDR3 protein: CAIRPGVGTDTQYF

J gene: TRBJ2-1
D gene: TRBD2
clone size: NA
V gene: TRBV6-1
CDR3 DNA: TGTGCCAGCAGTGACAGGACTAGCGGGAGGAACAATGAGCAGTTCTTC
CDR3 protein: CASSDRTSGRNNEQFF

J gene: TRBJ2-7
D gene: TRBD2
clone size: NA
V gene: TRBV11-2
CDR3 DNA: TGTGCCAGCAGCTTACGAGCACTAGCGGGAGGCGGAGGTTACGAGCAGTACTTC
CDR3 protein: CASSLRALAGGGGYEQYF

J gene: TRBJ2-7
D gene: TRBD1
clone size: NA
V gene: TRBV5-1
CDR3 DNA: TGCGCCAGCAGCTTGACAGGGGACCTGGGCGAGCAGTACTTC
CDR3 protein: CASSLTGDLGEQYF

J gene: TRBJ1-1
D gene: TRBD1
clone size: NA
V gene: TRBV19
CDR3 DNA: TGTGCCAGTAGTGAGACAGGGTTGAACACTGAAGCTTTCTTT
CDR3 protein: CASSETGLNTEAFF

J gene: TRBJ2-7
D gene: TRBD1
clone size: few
V gene: TRBV27
CDR3 DNA: TGTGCCAGCAGTTTCTTGGGGACAGGGGCTGACGAGCAGTACTTC
CDR3 protein: CASSFLGTGADEQYF

J gene: TRBJ2-1
D gene: TRBD2
clone size: NA
V gene: TRBV27
CDR3 DNA: TGTGCCAGCAGTTTGAGCCGTGGGACTAGCGCTCACTCCTACAATGAGCAGTTCTTC
CDR3 protein: CASSLSRGTSAHSYNEQFF

J gene: TRBJ2-5
D gene: TRBD2
clone size: NA
V gene: TRBV11-3
CDR3 DNA: TGTGCCAGCAGCCGCGCCACAATAGCGGGAGAGGGCCAGTACTTC
CDR3 protein: CASSRATIAGEGQYF

J gene: TRBJ2-1
D gene: TRBD1
clone size: NA
V gene: TRBV9
CDR3 DNA: TGTGCCAGCACACGGGACAGCTACAATGAGCAGTTCTTC
CDR3 protein: CASTRDSYNEQFF

J gene: TRBJ2-7
D gene: NA
clone size: NA
V gene: TRBV7-6
CDR3 DNA: TGTGCCAGCAGCTTAGCAGAGTTTCCCGCTTACGAGCAGTACTTC
CDR3 protein: CASSLAEFPAYEQYF

J gene: TRBJ1-1
D gene: TRBD1
clone size: NA
V gene: TRBV5-1
CDR3 DNA: TGCGCCAGCAGCTTGGGACAGGGGGCTATCAACACTGAAGCTTTCTTT
CDR3 protein: CASSLGQGAINTEAFF

J gene: TRBJ1-2
D gene: TRBD1
clone size: NA
V gene: TRBV6-1
CDR3 DNA: TGTGCCAGCAGTGAAGGTGCAGGGGGCCATGGCTACACCTTC
CDR3 protein: CASSEGAGGHGYTF

J gene: TRBJ2-7
D gene: TRBD2
clone size: NA
V gene: TRBV4-1
CDR3 DNA: TGCGCCAGCAGCCAAGTAGGGGACTACCTCTACGAGCAGTACTTC
CDR3 protein: CASSQVGDYLYEQYF

J gene: TRBJ1-6
D gene: NA
clone size: NA
V gene: TRBV27
CDR3 DNA: TGTGCCAGCAGTTTAGGCAGGGTACAATCACCCCTCCACTTT
CDR3 protein: CASSLGRVQSPLHF

J gene: TRBJ1-1
D gene: NA
clone size: NA
V gene: TRBV11-1
CDR3 DNA: TGTGCCAGCAGCCGAGCCCCGGGATACACTGAAGCTTTCTTT
CDR3 protein: CASSRAPGYTEAFF

J gene: TRBJ2-7
D gene: TRBD1
clone size: NA
V gene: TRBV10-3
CDR3 DNA: TGTGCCATCAGAACTTCCGGGACAGGGTTCCACGAGCAGTACTTC
CDR3 protein: CAIRTSGTGFHEQYF

J gene: TRBJ2-2
D gene: NA
clone size: NA
V gene: TRBV5-1
CDR3 DNA: TGCGCCAGCAGCCCACTTAGCGGCTTGAACACCGGGGAGCTGTTTTTT
CDR3 protein: CASSPLSGLNTGELFF

J gene: TRBJ2-3
D gene: NA
clone size: NA
V gene: TRBV5-1
CDR3 DNA: TGCGCCAGCAGCTTGGAGACTCCAGATACGCAGTATTTT
CDR3 protein: CASSLETPDTQYF

J gene: TRBJ2-1
D gene: NA
clone size: NA
V gene: TRBV2
CDR3 DNA: TGTGCCAGCAGTGCACAGACCCTCTACAATGAGCAGTTCTTC
CDR3 protein: CASSAQTLYNEQFF

J gene: TRBJ2-1
D gene: TRBD1
clone size: few
V gene: TRBV9
CDR3 DNA: TGTGCCAGCAGCCCCGGACAGGGTGTATGGGAGCAGTTCTTC
CDR3 protein: CASSPGQGVWEQFF

J gene: TRBJ2-7
D gene: TRBD2
clone size: once
V gene: TRBV5-1
CDR3 DNA: TGCGCCAGCAGCTTGTCTCCGGCTAGCGGGCAACGCTCCTACGAGCAGTACTTC
CDR3 protein: CASSLSPASGQRSYEQYF

J gene: TRBJ2-2
D gene: TRBD2
clone size: NA
V gene: TRBV6-5
CDR3 DNA: TGTGCCAGCAGTCGGACTAGCGCGAACACCGGGGAGCTGTTTTTT
CDR3 protein: CASSRTSANTGELFF

J gene: TRBJ1-5
D gene: NA
clone size: NA
V gene: TRBV19
CDR3 DNA: TGTGCCAGTAGTGTCCGGGACGGGGGTCAGCCCCAGCATTTT
CDR3 protein: CASSVRDGGQPQHF

J gene: TRBJ1-2
D gene: NA
clone size: NA
V gene: TRBV28
CDR3 DNA: TGTGCCAGCAGTTTTCCATATGGCTACACCTTC
CDR3 protein: CASSFPYGYTF

J gene: TRBJ1-3
D gene: NA
clone size: once
V gene: TRBV6-1
CDR3 DNA: TGTGCCAGCATATCAAGGGGGATCGGAAACACCATATATTTT
CDR3 protein: CASISRGIGNTIYF

J gene: TRBJ2-2
D gene: TRBD2
clone size: NA
V gene: TRBV4-1
CDR3 DNA: TGCGCCAGCAGCCGGACTAGCGGGGCTCCGAACACCGGGGAGCTGTTTTTT
CDR3 protein: CASSRTSGAPNTGELFF

J gene: TRBJ2-1
D gene: TRBD2
clone size: NA
V gene: TRBV29-1
CDR3 DNA: TGCAGCGTTGAAGGGTGGGGTAGCGGGATGTTTCTTGAGCAGTTCTTC
CDR3 protein: CSVEGWGSGMFLEQFF

J gene: TRBJ2-1
D gene: TRBD2
clone size: once
V gene: TRBV18
CDR3 DNA: TGTGCCAGCTCACCACCTAGCGGGAGTTGGGATGAGCAGTTCTTC
CDR3 protein: CASSPPSGSWDEQFF

J gene: TRBJ2-1
D gene: TRBD2
clone size: NA
V gene: TRBV10-3
CDR3 DNA: TGTGCCATCAGTGAGTTGGGCGGGGGGGATGAGCAGTTCTTC
CDR3 protein: CAISELGGGDEQFF

J gene: TRBJ2-3
D gene: NA
clone size: NA
V gene: TRBV21-1
CDR3 DNA: TGTGCCAGCAGCAAGACTGCTACCCATACGCAGTATTTT
CDR3 protein: CASSKTATHTQYF

J gene: TRBJ2-7
D gene: TRBD2
clone size: NA
V gene: TRBV2
CDR3 DNA: TGTGCCAGCAGTGTGACTAGCGGGAGCTCCTACGAGCAGTACTTC
CDR3 protein: CASSVTSGSSYEQYF

J gene: TRBJ2-2
D gene: NA
clone size: NA
V gene: TRBV19
CDR3 DNA: TGTGCCAGTATGACAGTAACCGGGGAGCTGTTTTTT
CDR3 protein: CASMTVTGELFF

J gene: TRBJ2-1
D gene: NA
clone size: NA
V gene: TRBV10-3
CDR3 DNA: TGTGCCATCAGTGTGTTAGCGGCCTACAATGAGCAGTTCTTC
CDR3 protein: CAISVLAAYNEQFF

J gene: TRBJ1-3
D gene: NA
clone size: NA
V gene: TRBV28
CDR3 DNA: TGTGCCAGCAGTCCTCGGACAGCTGGAAACACCATATATTTT
CDR3 protein: CASSPRTAGNTIYF

J gene: TRBJ2-7
D gene: TRBD1
clone size: NA
V gene: TRBV5-1
CDR3 DNA: TGCGCCAGCAGCTTGGGGACAGGGGCTGGCTCCTACGAGCAGTACTTC
CDR3 protein: CASSLGTGAGSYEQYF

J gene: TRBJ2-7
D gene: NA
clone size: NA
V gene: TRBV28
CDR3 DNA: TGTGCCAGCAGTCTAGGACAGACCTACGAGCAGTACTTC
CDR3 protein: CASSLGQTYEQYF

J gene: TRBJ1-2
D gene: TRBD1
clone size: NA
V gene: TRBV25-1
CDR3 DNA: TGTGCCAGCAGTCAGGGGGCAGGGTATGGCTACACCTTC
CDR3 protein: CASSQGAGYGYTF

J gene: TRBJ2-4
D gene: NA
clone size: NA
V gene: TRBV19
CDR3 DNA: TGTGCCAGTAGAGGAGTTAGGGCCAAAAACATTCAGTACTTC
CDR3 protein: CASRGVRAKNIQYF

J gene: TRBJ2-1
D gene: NA
clone size: NA
V gene: TRBV29-1
CDR3 DNA: TGCAGCGTTGTTAGCGGCAGTAGCTCCTACAATGAGCAGTTCTTC
CDR3 protein: CSVVSGSSSYNEQFF

J gene: TRBJ1-1
D gene: TRBD1
clone size: once
V gene: TRBV16
CDR3 DNA: TGTGCCAGCAGCCAAAACCAGGGGGCGCGGGGGACTGAAGCTTTCTTT
CDR3 protein: CASSQNQGARGTEAFF

J gene: TRBJ2-7
D gene: TRBD2
clone size: few
V gene: TRBV10-3
CDR3 DNA: TGTGCCATCAGTGGTTCCGGGACTAGCGGCTACGAGCAGTACTTC
CDR3 protein: CAISGSGTSGYEQYF

J gene: TRBJ2-7
D gene: NA
clone size: once
V gene: TRBV6-5
CDR3 DNA: TGTGCCAGCAGTTACTCTGAAGGGAGATACGAGCAGTACTTC
CDR3 protein: CASSYSEGRYEQYF

J gene: TRBJ1-2
D gene: NA
clone size: few
V gene: TRBV30
CDR3 DNA: TGTGCCTGGAGTGTGGGGGGGCAGGGATTTAGGTACACCTTC
CDR3 protein: CAWSVGGQGFRYTF

J gene: TRBJ1-2
D gene: NA
clone size: NA
V gene: TRBV5-5
CDR3 DNA: TGTGCCAGCAGCTGGGGGGGAAGCCATTCGGGCTATGGCTACACCTTC
CDR3 protein: CASSWGGSHSGYGYTF

J gene: TRBJ2-3
D gene: NA
clone size: NA
V gene: TRBV7-9
CDR3 DNA: TGTGCCAGCAGCTTAGGTCGTAGCACAGATACGCAGTATTTT
CDR3 protein: CASSLGRSTDTQYF

J gene: TRBJ1-2
D gene: NA
clone size: NA
V gene: TRBV11-1
CDR3 DNA: TGTGCCAGCAGCACTACGGCGTCAGCCCATGGGGGCTACACCTTC
CDR3 protein: CASSTTASAHGGYTF

J gene: TRBJ2-1
D gene: NA
clone size: NA
V gene: TRBV11-1
CDR3 DNA: TGTGCCAGCAGCCAACAGTCCTACAATGAGCAGTTCTTC
CDR3 protein: CASSQQSYNEQFF

J gene: TRBJ2-1
D gene: TRBD1
clone size: once
V gene: TRBV9
CDR3 DNA: TGTGCCAGCAGCGAGGGGGGGGGACAGGGGTATGAGCAGTTCTTC
CDR3 protein: CASSEGGGQGYEQFF

J gene: TRBJ2-3
D gene: TRBD2
clone size: NA
V gene: TRBV7-9
CDR3 DNA: TGTTCCAGCGGACCCCTAAAGCGGGAGGACACAGATACGCAGTATTTT
CDR3 protein: CSSGPLKREDTDTQYF

J gene: TRBJ1-2
D gene: NA
clone size: NA
V gene: TRBV6-6
CDR3 DNA: TGTGCCAGCATTTCCTTTGTGGGAGTGGAGGGCTACACCTTC
CDR3 protein: CASISFVGVEGYTF

J gene: TRBJ2-2
D gene: TRBD2
clone size: NA
V gene: TRBV19
CDR3 DNA: TGTGCCAGTAGTCCGGGGACTACGAACACCGGGGAGCTGTTTTTT
CDR3 protein: CASSPGTTNTGELFF

J gene: TRBJ2-7
D gene: TRBD2
clone size: once
V gene: TRBV10-3
CDR3 DNA: TGTGCCATCAGTGGCGCGGGGGGGTACCACTCCTACGAGCAGTACTTC
CDR3 protein: CAISGAGGYHSYEQYF

J gene: TRBJ1-4
D gene: TRBD1
clone size: NA
V gene: TRBV6-6
CDR3 DNA: TGTGCCAGCAGTTTTGACAGGGAAGGCGAAAAACTGTTTTTT
CDR3 protein: CASSFDREGEKLFF

J gene: TRBJ1-5
D gene: TRBD1
clone size: NA
V gene: TRBV30
CDR3 DNA: TGTGCCTGGAGATTGCAGGGGGGTCAGCCCCAGCATTTT
CDR3 protein: CAWRLQGGQPQHF

J gene: TRBJ2-7
D gene: TRBD2
clone size: NA
V gene: TRBV14
CDR3 DNA: TGTGCCAGCAGCCATAACCGGTATACTAGCGGGCTGCCCCACTACGAGCAGTACTTC
CDR3 protein: CASSHNRYTSGLPHYEQYF